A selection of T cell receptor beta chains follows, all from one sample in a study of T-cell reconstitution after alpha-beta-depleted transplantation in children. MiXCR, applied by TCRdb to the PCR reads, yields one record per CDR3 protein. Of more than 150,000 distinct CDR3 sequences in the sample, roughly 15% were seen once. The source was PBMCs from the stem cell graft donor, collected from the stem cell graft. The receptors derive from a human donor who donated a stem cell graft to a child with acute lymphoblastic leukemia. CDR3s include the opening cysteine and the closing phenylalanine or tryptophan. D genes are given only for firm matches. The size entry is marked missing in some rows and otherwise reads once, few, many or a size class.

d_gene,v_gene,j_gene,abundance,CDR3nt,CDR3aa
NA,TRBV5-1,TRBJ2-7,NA,TGCGCCAGCAGCTTGGAGGCCAGCTCCGGCCACGAGCAGTACTTC,CASSLEASSGHEQYF
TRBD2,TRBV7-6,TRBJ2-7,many,TGTGCCAGCAGCCCACGAGCTAGCGGAACCTACGAGCAGTACTTC,CASSPRASGTYEQYF
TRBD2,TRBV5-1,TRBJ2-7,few,TGCGCCAGCAGCTTGGTGGGACTAGCAGACGAGCAGTACTTC,CASSLVGLADEQYF
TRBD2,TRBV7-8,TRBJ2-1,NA,TGTGCCAGCAGCTTAGAGCTCACTAGCGGGCACTCCTACAATGAGCAGTTCTTC,CASSLELTSGHSYNEQFF
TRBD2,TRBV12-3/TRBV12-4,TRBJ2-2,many,TGTGCCATTTCGGACGGGAGGCTGAACACCGGGGAGCTGTTTTTT,CAISDGRLNTGELFF
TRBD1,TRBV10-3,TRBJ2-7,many,TGTGCCATCAGTGAGGACAGGGGCCCCTACGAGCAGTACTTC,CAISEDRGPYEQYF
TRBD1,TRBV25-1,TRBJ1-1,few,TGTGCCAGCAGCCTGACAGGGAGTACTGAAGCTTTCTTT,CASSLTGSTEAFF
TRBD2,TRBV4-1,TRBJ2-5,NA,TGCGCCAGCAGCCAAGGCCTAGCGGGGGGGAAAGAGACCCAGTACTTC,CASSQGLAGGKETQYF
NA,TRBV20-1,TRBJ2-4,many,TGCAGTGCTAGAGAAGGGGTAACCAAAAACATTCAGTACTTC,CSAREGVTKNIQYF
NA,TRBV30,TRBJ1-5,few,TGTGCCTGGAGTTCCCCGGGACATAGCAATCAGCCCCAGCATTTT,CAWSSPGHSNQPQHF
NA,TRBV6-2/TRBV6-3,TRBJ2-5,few,TGTGCCAGCAGTTACTCGGGACGAGAAAAAGAGACCCAGTACTTC,CASSYSGREKETQYF
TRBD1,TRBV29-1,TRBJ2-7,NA,TGCAGCGTTCGGGACAGCGGCCACGAGCAGTACTTC,CSVRDSGHEQYF
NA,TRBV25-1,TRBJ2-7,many,TGTGCCAGCAGTGGGACGCGGGAAAGCTCCTACGAGCAGTACTTC,CASSGTRESSYEQYF
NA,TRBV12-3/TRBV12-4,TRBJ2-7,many,TGTGCCAGCAGTTTAAACTACGAGCAGTACTTC,CASSLNYEQYF
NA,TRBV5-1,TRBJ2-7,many,TGTGCCAGCAGCTTAGTCGGCAGCTCCTACGAGCAGTACTTC,CASSLVGSSYEQYF
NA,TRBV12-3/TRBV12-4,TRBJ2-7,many,TGTGCCAGCAGCTTCAATACCTACGAGCAGTACTTC,CASSFNTYEQYF
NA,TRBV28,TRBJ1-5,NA,TGTGCCAGCACTTTAATCTGGGCAGGGAATAGGGACAATCAGCCCCAGCATTTT,CASTLIWAGNRDNQPQHF
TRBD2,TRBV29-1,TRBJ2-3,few,TGCAGCGCGAGGCGCCTAGCGGAAATAGATACGCAGTATTTT,CSARRLAEIDTQYF
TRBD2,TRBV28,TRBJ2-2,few,TGTGCCAGCAGTTCCCCCAGGGAGGGCCTCACCGGGGAGCTGTTTTTT,CASSSPREGLTGELFF
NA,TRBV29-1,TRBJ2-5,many,TGCAGCGCTTCCCACGGAACAGGGAAAGAGACCCAGTACTTC,CSASHGTGKETQYF
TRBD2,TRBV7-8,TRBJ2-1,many,TGTGCCAGCAGCTTAGGACTAGCGGGATTAAATGAGCAGTTCTTC,CASSLGLAGLNEQFF
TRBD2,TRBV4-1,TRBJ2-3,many,TGCGCCAGCAGTCGATCGTCTAGCGGGGGCACAGATACGCAGTATTTT,CASSRSSSGGTDTQYF
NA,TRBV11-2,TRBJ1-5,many,TGTGCCAGCAGCTTGCGAGGCTATAGCAATCAGCCCCAGCATTTT,CASSLRGYSNQPQHF
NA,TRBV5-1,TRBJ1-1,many,TGCGCCAGCAGCGTAATTGCGGGTAACACTGAAGCTTTCTTT,CASSVIAGNTEAFF
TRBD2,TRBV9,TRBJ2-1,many,TGTGCCAGCAGCCCCGGGACTAGCGGGGTTACGAATGAGCAGTTCTTC,CASSPGTSGVTNEQFF
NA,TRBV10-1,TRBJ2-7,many,TGCGCCAGCAGTGAGTCAGGCGGGGACTACGAGCAGTACTTC,CASSESGGDYEQYF